The entry below gives a single TCR beta chain sequence along with its context. Its antigen is not yet known. No much larger clone exists at a distance of one base, and base qualities are not known. These data belong to a study of blood T cell repertoires in COVID-19 (dated by TCRdb to 2020 to 2022). For the study in its entirety: The collaborator samples originated in the United States, Italy and Spain and spanned the acute and convalescent phases of COVID-19. The material from the prospective study consisted of cDNA or gDNA derived from T cells, B-cell-depleted T cells, or PBMCs. Deeply sampled blood TCRbeta repertoires from subjects exposed to, actively infected with, or recovered from COVID-19 were included in the dataset. The repertoires were made available in a free public database intended to serve as a resource for research on the immune response to SARS-CoV-2. The samples were drawn from the first 160 participants of the ongoing ImmuneRACE study and from 1,254 subjects provided by 6 global collaborators. Nearly every sample came with metadata listing a de-identified subject ID, COVID-19 status, age in years and sex. Where available, HLA class I and class II types were obtained from metadata supplied by the sample provider rather than from assay-based typing.

Participants in the prospective study were aged roughly 18 to 89 years, lived in 20 to 25 United States geographic areas, and enrolled through a virtual design. To assign participants to cohorts, the prospective study relied on clinical history that participants themselves reported in a screening survey and a study questionnaire. Recovered participants in ImmuneRACE Cohort 3 were defined by two consecutive negative NP/OP PCR tests, clearance by a healthcare professional, or resolution of symptoms. In the prospective study, whole blood, serum and a nasopharyngeal or oropharyngeal swab were collected from each participant by mobile phlebotomists. Prospective study participants could optionally give additional blood draws and questionnaires over a 2-month period. Before DNA extraction, prospective study blood samples were shipped either frozen or at room temperature. Broader findings and caveats from the paper: How much clinical and demographic metadata was included differed by source and by participant, and the metadata was provided uncurated.

The immunoSEQ Assay, a bias-controlled multiplex PCR, was used to amplify TCRbeta CDR3 regions from genomic DNA. On the authors' methods: The number of nucleated cells in each sample was estimated by amplification of reference gene primers within the assay. To quantify the absolute abundance of each unique TCRbeta CDR3 rearrangement, sequence reads were collapsed and filtered. For each sample, productive Simpson clonality was calculated by taking the square root of Simpson's diversity index across productive rearrangements. This is the immuneACCESS table as TCRdb keeps it, with only in-frame sequences that have V and J called. A part of the clones is gone; compared with another copy, unresolved V genes explain less than half, and the rest is unexplained. That table furnishes V, J and clone size, whereas the DNA furnished D and trimming. This sample holds a few hundred thousand clones; roughly 90% were observed only once. The ten biggest clones cover 1.8% of the sample.

V is trimmed back by 2 bases and J by 3 bases, and the junction contains 9 bases that no gene match accounts for. The CDR3, from cysteine to phenylalanine, totals 15 residues. The DNA shown is the 45-base CDR3, in frame from base 1. CDR1 and CDR2 are read off the germline V gene (reference sequence) as GTSNPN and SVGIG. The TCR sequence derives from a woman aged 40 to 50 who had recovered from COVID-19. Recombination linked TRBV30 to TRBJ2-7; the central 8 bases match TRBD2. Sequenced input: PBMCs or T cells enriched from blood (not recorded which). The encoded CDR3 is CAWSSREGPLYEQYF. The nucleotide sequence is TGTGCCTGGAGTTCACGGGAGGGACCCCTCTACGAGCAGTACTTC. Where the CDR3 stops, the reference TRBV30 and TRBJ2-7 genes take over; the full variable domain is SQTIHQWPATLVQPVGSPLSLECTVEGTSNPNLYWYRQAAGRGLQLLFYSVGIGQISSEVPQNLSASRPQDRQFILSSKKLLLSDSGFYLCAWSSREGPLYEQYFGPGTRLTVT.